Listed below are T cell receptor beta chains from one sample, sequenced in a study of cytomegalovirus exposure and HLA in healthy donors. Data came from immunoSEQ multiplex PCR; TCRdb stores just in-frame clones and leaves some out. The data show 250,000 to 350,000 clones, nearly 90% seen once. The source material was PBMCs. The source of these receptors is a man between 25 and 39 years old in good health and CMV-seronegative. Each CDR3 is given without its conserved first and last residue. A D gene is named only where the DNA matches it firmly.

CDR3 length | V gene | D gene | CDR3 protein
12 | TRBV29-1 | TRBD1 | SVGTGGLGETQY
12 | TRBV19 | TRBD1 | ASSIGHRGPEAF
11 | TRBV19 | TRBD1 | ASWGQANSPLH
14 | TRBV5-6 | NA | ASSFSGWRVRQPQH
13 | TRBV7-6 | TRBD2 | ASSGLAGASYEQY
12 | TRBV7-9 | NA | ASSLSPRGTEAF
12 | TRBV10-3 | TRBD1 | AIRETGDQETQY
16 | TRBV18 | TRBD1 | ASFPSKPTGTVSYEQY
14 | TRBV7-9 | TRBD1 | ASSLGLAGGREKLF
11 | TRBV18 | TRBD1 | ASSPGDRSEAF
12 | TRBV19 | NA | ASSIDLSQETQY
13 | TRBV13 | NA | ASSLGQRLSYEQY
14 | TRBV15 | TRBD1 | ATSRDRDRGHHTQY
13 | TRBV19 | NA | ASKRTPRGNTEAF
13 | TRBV5-5 | TRBD1 | ASSLQGAGTGELF
11 | TRBV2 | TRBD1 | ASSAGTGYGYT
13 | TRBV10-3 | NA | AISPGQPFNYGYT
13 | TRBV4-1 | NA | ASSQGLRGGYEQY
14 | TRBV13 | TRBD1 | ASSPAGQGSISGYT
13 | TRBV5-5 | TRBD1 | ASSSRQGRGTEAF
13 | TRBV7-9 | NA | ASSSTGLSPTNQY
12 | TRBV4-1 | NA | ASSYSFPGTEAF
13 | TRBV6-6 | NA | ASMTVTGSNQPQH
12 | TRBV5-1 | NA | ASSLMGAYYEQY
13 | TRBV18 | NA | ASSPRRGGAETQY
13 | TRBV7-6 | TRBD1 | ASSLAGTGADTQY
13 | TRBV5-5 | NA | ASSYSSVSGNTIY
12 | TRBV10-1 | TRBD1 | ASRPSTGMHGYT
12 | TRBV5-4 | NA | ASSRWGDNEKLF
11 | TRBV10-2 | NA | ASSEDGTQPQH
13 | TRBV6-5 | TRBD1 | ASRIGQGAASPLH
11 | TRBV6-5 | NA | ASSSSGDQGYT
16 | TRBV28 | NA | ASSLYLPQQSVGQPQH
13 | TRBV4-1 | TRBD1 | ASRPDRGLYSPLH
12 | TRBV7-6 | TRBD1 | ASSSGQGNHEQY
15 | TRBV5-6 | NA | ASSLADRGGRNTEAF
13 | TRBV7-8 | NA | ASSLELQNSYEQY
14 | TRBV5-1 | TRBD2 | ASGLLAGAPYNEQF
13 | TRBV11-2 | TRBD2 | ASRPLGLVIYEQY
12 | TRBV11-2 | NA | ASSPAGSNQPQH
14 | TRBV27 | TRBD2 | ASSISGGGGAATQY
13 | TRBV27 | NA | ASSLTVQPSYEQY